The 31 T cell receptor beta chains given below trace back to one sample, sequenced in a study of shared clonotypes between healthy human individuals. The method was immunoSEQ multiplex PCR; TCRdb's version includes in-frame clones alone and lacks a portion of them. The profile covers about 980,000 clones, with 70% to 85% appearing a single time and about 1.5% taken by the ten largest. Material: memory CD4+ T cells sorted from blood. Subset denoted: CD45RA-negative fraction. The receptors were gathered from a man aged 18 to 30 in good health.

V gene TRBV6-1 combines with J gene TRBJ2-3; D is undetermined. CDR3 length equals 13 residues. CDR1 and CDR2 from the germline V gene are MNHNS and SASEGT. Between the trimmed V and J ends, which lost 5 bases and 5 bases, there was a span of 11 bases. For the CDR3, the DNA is TGTGCCAGCAGTAACCCCGTGATAGATACGCAGTATTTT. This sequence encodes CASSNPVIDTQYF.

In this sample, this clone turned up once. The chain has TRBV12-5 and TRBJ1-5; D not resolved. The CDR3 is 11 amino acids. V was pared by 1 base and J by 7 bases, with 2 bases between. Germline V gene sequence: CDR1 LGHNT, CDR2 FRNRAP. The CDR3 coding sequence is TGTGCTAGTGGTTTGGAGCAGCCCCAGCATTTT. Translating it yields CASGLEQPQHF.

CDR3 region: CASSLAAEASPLHF. The CDR3 bases are TGTGCCAGCAGCCTTGCGGCAGAAGCCTCACCCCTCCACTTT. V is TRBV14 and J is TRBJ1-6; D is uncertain. CDR1 and CDR2 from the germline V gene are SGHDN and FVKESK. The CDR3 covers 14 residues. With 4 bases removed from V and 10 bases from J, the gap between germline ends came to 14 bases.

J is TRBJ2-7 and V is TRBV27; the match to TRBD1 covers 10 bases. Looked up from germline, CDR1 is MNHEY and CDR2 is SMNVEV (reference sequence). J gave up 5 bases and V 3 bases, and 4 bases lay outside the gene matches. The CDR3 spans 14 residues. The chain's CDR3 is CASSFRDRGNEQYF. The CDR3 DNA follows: TGTGCCAGCAGTTTCAGGGACAGGGGTAACGAGCAGTACTTC.

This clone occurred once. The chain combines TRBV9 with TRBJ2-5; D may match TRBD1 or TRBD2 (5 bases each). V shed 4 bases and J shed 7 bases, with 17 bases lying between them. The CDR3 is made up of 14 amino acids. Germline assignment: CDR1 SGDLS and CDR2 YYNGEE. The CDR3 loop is CASSPGTQRGTQYF. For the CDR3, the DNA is TGTGCCAGCAGCCCCGGGACCCAGAGAGGGACCCAGTACTTC.

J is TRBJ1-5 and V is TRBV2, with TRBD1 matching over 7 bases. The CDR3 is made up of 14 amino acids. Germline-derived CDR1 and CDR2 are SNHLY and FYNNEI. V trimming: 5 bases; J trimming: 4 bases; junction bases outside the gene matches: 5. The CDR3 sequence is CASSSQGSNQPQHF. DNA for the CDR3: TGTGCCAGCAGTTCACAGGGGTCGAATCAGCCCCAGCATTTT.

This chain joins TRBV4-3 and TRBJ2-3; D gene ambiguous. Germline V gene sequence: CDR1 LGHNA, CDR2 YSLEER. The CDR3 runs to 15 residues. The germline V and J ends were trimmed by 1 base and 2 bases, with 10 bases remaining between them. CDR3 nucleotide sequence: TGCGCCAGCAGCCAAGGACCCATTATCACAGATACGCAGTATTTT. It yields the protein CASSQGPIITDTQYF.

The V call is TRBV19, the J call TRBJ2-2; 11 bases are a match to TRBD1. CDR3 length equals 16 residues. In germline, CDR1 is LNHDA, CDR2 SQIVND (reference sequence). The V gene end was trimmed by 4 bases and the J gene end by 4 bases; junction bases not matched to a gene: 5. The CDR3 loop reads CASSSPGQGVTGELFF. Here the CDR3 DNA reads TGTGCCAGTAGTAGTCCGGGACAGGGGGTCACCGGGGAGCTGTTTTTT.

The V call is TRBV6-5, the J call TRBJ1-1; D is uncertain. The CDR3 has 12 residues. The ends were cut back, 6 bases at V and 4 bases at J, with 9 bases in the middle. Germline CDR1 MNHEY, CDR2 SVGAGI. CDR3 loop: CASSPAGTEAFF. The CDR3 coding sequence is TGTGCCAGCAGCCCGGCGGGCACTGAAGCTTTCTTT.

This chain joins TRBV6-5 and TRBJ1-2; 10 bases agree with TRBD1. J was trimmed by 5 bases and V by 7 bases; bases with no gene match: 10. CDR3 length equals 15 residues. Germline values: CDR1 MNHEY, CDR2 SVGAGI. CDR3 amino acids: CASTTRGQGRYGYTF. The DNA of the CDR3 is TGTGCCAGCACAACTAGGGGACAGGGGCGGTATGGCTACACCTTC.

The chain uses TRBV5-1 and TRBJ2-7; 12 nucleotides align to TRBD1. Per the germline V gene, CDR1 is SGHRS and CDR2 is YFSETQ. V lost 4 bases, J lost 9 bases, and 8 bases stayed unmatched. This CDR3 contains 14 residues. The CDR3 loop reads CASSPGTGGGGQYF. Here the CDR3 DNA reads TGCGCCAGCAGCCCCGGGACAGGGGGCGGTGGGCAGTACTTC.

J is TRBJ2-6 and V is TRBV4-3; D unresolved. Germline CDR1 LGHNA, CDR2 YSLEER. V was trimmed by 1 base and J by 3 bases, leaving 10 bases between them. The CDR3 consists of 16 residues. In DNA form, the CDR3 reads TGCGCCAGCAGCCAAGTTACAGTCGGTGGGGCCAACGTCCTGACTTTC. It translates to CASSQVTVGGANVLTF.

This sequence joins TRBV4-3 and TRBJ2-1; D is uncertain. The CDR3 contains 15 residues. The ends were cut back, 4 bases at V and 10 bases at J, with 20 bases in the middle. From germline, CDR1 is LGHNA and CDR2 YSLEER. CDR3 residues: CASSPRWAQSGEQFF. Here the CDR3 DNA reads TGCGCCAGCAGCCCCCGTTGGGCCCAATCTGGCGAGCAGTTCTTC.

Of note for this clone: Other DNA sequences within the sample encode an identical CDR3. The CDR3 DNA reads TGTGCCAGCAGTGAATGGGAAGGCACTGAAGCTTTCTTT. Its protein is CASSEWEGTEAFF. The chain has TRBV6-1 and TRBJ1-1; D is unclear. Trimming removed 2 bases at V and 4 bases at J, with 8 bases between. The germline V gene has CDR1 MNHNS and CDR2 SASEGT. The CDR3 is made up of 13 amino acids.

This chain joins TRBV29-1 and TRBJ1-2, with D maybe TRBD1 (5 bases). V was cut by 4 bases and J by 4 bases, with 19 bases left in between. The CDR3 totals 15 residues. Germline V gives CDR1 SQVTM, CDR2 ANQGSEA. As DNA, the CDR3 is TGCAGCGTTGCAAAATATTCGACAGAGGGCTATGGCTACACCTTC. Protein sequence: CSVAKYSTEGYGYTF. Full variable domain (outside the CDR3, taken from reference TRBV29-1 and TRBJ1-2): SAVISQKPSRDICQRGTSLTIQCQVDSQVTMMFWYRQQPGQSLTLIATANQGSEATYESGFVIDKFPISRPNLTFSTLTVSNMSPEDSSIYLCSVAKYSTEGYGYTFGSGTRLTVV.

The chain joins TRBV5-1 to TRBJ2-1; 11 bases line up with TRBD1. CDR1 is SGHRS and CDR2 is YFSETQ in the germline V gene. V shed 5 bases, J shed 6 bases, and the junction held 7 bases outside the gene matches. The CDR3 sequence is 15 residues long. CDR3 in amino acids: CASRSGTGGLNEQFF. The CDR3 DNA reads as TGCGCCAGCAGGTCCGGGACAGGGGGGCTCAATGAGCAGTTCTTC.

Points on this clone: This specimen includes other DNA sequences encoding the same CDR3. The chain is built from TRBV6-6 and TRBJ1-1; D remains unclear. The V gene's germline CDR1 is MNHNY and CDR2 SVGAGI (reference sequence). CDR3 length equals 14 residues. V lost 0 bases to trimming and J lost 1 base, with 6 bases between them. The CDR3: CASSYSAGNTEAFF. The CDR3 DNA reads TGTGCCAGCAGTTACTCAGCCGGGAACACTGAAGCTTTCTTT.

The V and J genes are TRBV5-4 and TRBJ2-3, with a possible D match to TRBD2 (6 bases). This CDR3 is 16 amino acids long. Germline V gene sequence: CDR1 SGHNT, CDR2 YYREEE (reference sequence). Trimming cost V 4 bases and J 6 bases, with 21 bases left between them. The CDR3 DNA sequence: TGTGCCAGCAGCCTCGGAGAGGGCGCTCGGGGGGATACGCAGTATTTT. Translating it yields CASSLGEGARGDTQYF.

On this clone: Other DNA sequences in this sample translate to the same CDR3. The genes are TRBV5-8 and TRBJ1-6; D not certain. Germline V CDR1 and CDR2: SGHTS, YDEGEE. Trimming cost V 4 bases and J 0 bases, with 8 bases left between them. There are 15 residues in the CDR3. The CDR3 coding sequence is TGTGCCAGCAGCGCCAGTAGCTCCTATAATTCACCCCTCCACTTT. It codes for CASSASSSYNSPLHF. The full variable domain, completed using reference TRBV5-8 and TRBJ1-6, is EAGVTQSPTHLIKTRGQQATLRCSPISGHTSVYWYQQALGLGLQFLLWYDEGEERNRGNFPPRFSGRQFPNYSSELNVNALELEDSALYLCASSASSSYNSPLHFGNGTRLTVT.

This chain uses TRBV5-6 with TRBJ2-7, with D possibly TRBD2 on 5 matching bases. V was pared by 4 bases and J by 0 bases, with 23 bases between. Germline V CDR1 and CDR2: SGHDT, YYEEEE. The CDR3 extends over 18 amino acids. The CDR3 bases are TGTGCCAGCAGCCTTCTAAATAGCCCGGGATACAGCTCCTACGAGCAGTACTTC. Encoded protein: CASSLLNSPGYSSYEQYF.

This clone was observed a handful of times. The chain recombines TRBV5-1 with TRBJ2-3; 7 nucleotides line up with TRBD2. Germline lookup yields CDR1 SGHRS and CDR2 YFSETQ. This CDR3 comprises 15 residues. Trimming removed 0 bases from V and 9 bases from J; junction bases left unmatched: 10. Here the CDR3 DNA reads TGCGCCAGCAGCTTGGACTCGGGAGGCCCTAGAACGCAGTATTTT. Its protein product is CASSLDSGGPRTQYF.

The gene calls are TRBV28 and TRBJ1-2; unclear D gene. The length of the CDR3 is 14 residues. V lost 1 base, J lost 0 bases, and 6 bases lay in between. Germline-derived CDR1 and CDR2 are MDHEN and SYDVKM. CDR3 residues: CASSLFVSNYGYTF. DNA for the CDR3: TGTGCCAGCAGTTTATTTGTATCTAACTATGGCTACACCTTC.

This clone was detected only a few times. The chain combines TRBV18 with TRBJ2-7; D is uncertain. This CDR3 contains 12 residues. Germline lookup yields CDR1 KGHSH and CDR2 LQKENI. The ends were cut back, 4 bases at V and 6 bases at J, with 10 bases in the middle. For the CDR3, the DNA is TGTGCCAGCTCACTTAATTCCCCCGAGCAGTACTTC. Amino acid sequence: CASSLNSPEQYF.

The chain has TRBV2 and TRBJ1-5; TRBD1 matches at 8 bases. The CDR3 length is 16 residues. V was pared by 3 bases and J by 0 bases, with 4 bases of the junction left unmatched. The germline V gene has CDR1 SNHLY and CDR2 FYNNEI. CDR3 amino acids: CASSEAGGVSNQPQHF. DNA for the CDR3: TGTGCCAGCAGTGAGGCAGGGGGCGTTAGCAATCAGCCCCAGCATTTT.

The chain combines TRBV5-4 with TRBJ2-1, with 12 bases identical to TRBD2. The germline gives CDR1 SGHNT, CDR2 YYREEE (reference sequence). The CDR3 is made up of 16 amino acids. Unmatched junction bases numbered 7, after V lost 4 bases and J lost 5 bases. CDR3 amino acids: CASSPARTSGDNEQFF. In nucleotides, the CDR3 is TGTGCCAGCAGCCCAGCTAGGACTAGCGGGGACAATGAGCAGTTCTTC.

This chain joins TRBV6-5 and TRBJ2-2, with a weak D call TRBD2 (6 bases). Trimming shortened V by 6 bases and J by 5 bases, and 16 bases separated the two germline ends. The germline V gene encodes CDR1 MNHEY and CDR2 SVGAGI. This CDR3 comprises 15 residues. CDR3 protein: CASRPPGGGTGELFF. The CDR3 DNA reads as TGTGCCAGCAGACCGCCCGGGGGAGGTACCGGGGAGCTGTTTTTT.

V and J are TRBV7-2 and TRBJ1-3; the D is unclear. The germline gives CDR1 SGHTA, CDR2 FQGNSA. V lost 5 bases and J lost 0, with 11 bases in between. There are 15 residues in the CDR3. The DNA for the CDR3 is TGTGCCAGCAGCGAGGGCCTCCCCTCTGGAAACACCATATATTTT. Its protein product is CASSEGLPSGNTIYF.

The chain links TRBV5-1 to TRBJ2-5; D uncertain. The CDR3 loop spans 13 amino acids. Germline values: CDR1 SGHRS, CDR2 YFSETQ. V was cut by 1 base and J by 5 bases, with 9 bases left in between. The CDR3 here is CASSLRVPETQYF. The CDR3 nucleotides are TGCGCCAGCAGCTTGCGTGTTCCGGAGACCCAGTACTTC.

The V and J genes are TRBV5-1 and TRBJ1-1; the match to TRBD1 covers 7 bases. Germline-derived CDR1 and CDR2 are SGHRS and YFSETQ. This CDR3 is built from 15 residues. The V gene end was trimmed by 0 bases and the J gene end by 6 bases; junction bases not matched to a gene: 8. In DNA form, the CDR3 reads TGCGCCAGCAGCTTGGGAGGGGGCAGTTTAGCTGAAGCTTTCTTT. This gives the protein CASSLGGGSLAEAFF.

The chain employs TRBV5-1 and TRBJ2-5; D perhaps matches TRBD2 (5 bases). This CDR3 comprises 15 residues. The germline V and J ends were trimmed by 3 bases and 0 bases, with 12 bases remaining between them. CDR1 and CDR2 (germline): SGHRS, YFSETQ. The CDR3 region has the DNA TGCGCCAGCAGCTCCGGACTTACGTACCAAGAGACCCAGTACTTC. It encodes CASSSGLTYQETQYF.

CDR3 loop: CASSPPSGSPNTGELFF. As DNA, the CDR3 is TGTGCCAGCTCACCACCTAGCGGGAGTCCGAACACCGGGGAGCTGTTTTTT. The chain recombines TRBV18 with TRBJ2-2; 9 nucleotides agree with TRBD2. Germline CDR1 is KGHSH and CDR2 is LQKENI. This CDR3 spans 17 amino acids. V was clipped by 0 bases and J by 0 bases; unmatched bases: 2.